Below, 14 T cell receptor beta chains from the same sample are listed, as sequenced in a study of cytomegalovirus exposure and HLA in healthy donors. With 60 Vbeta and 13 Jbeta primers, the PCR was carried out. Generated by immunoSEQ multiplex PCR, the TCRdb table keeps only in-frame clones and is missing some. The sample carries fewer than 150,000 clones, about three quarters recorded once. Sequencing was performed on PBMCs. The receptors originated from a woman aged 40 to 49 in good health and CMV-seropositive.

A few counts support this clone. The rearrangement links TRBV27 to TRBJ2-7; a weak D match, TRBD1 (6 bases). V was cut by 6 bases and J by 0 bases, with 15 bases left in between. CDR3 length: 15 residues. The germline CDR1 and CDR2 sequences are MNHEY and SMNVEV (reference sequence). CDR3 sequence: CASSRNRDLSYEQYF. For the CDR3, the DNA is TGTGCCAGCAGCCGGAACAGGGACCTCTCCTACGAGCAGTACTTC.

The chain couples TRBV6-5 to TRBJ2-7, with 8 bases identical to TRBD1. Germline-derived CDR1 and CDR2 are MNHEY and SVGAGI. Losses at the gene ends were 1 base for V and 7 bases for J; bases not matched to a gene: 6. CDR3 length equals 14 residues. CDR3 sequence reads: CASSYLDRAGEQYF. For the CDR3, the DNA is TGTGCCAGCAGTTACTTGGACAGGGCGGGGGAGCAGTACTTC.

This chain links TRBV2 with TRBJ2-3, with 9 bases matching TRBD1. This CDR3 region has 15 residues. The V gene end was trimmed by 7 bases and the J gene end by 2 bases; junction bases not matched to a gene: 7. Germline values: CDR1 SNHLY, CDR2 FYNNEI. The CDR3 DNA is TGTGCCAGCAAGGACAGGGGATTTGACACAGATACGCAGTATTTT. Residues: CASKDRGFDTDTQYF.

The chain recombines TRBV11-2 with TRBJ2-7, with 7 bases aligning to TRBD1. The junction had 9 bases not matched to a gene; V was cut back by 3 bases and J by 4 bases. CDR3 length: 15 residues. The V gene's germline CDR1 is SGHAT and CDR2 FQNNGV. CDR3 protein: CASSFTTGLAYEQYF. CDR3 coding DNA: TGTGCCAGCAGCTTTACGACAGGGTTGGCTTACGAGCAGTACTTC.

V gene TRBV7-9 combines with J gene TRBJ1-2; D unclear. The V gene lost 5 bases and the J gene lost 4 bases, with 8 bases spanning the gap. The germline V gene encodes CDR1 SEHNR and CDR2 FQNEAQ (reference sequence). This CDR3 spans 12 amino acids. CDR3 loop: CASSDGRYGYTF. The DNA of the CDR3 is TGTGCCAGCAGCGATGGCCGCTATGGCTACACCTTC.

A few counts support this clone. This chain joins TRBV10-3 and TRBJ1-2, with a weak D call TRBD1 (6 bases). The germline V and J ends were trimmed by 11 bases and 2 bases, with 15 bases remaining between them. The CDR3 has 13 amino acids. Germline V gene lookup returns CDR1 ENHRY and CDR2 SYGVKD. The CDR3 DNA follows: TGTGCCCCCCCGAGGGGGAAAAACTATGGCTACACCTTC. Its translation: CAPPRGKNYGYTF.

The chain employs TRBV12-5 and TRBJ2-7; D might be TRBD1 (6 bases). Germline assignment: CDR1 LGHNT and CDR2 FRNRAP. Trimming took 5 bases from V and 2 from J, leaving 13 bases between them. CDR3 length: 14 amino acids. The CDR3 sequence: CASGPGDGPYEQYF. DNA for the CDR3: TGTGCTAGTGGTCCAGGGGACGGGCCCTACGAGCAGTACTTC.

The V call is TRBV7-2, the J call TRBJ2-1, with TRBD2 identical over 10 bases. This CDR3 region has 15 residues. Germline CDR1 and CDR2: SGHTA and FQGNSA. Trimming at V came to 5 bases and at J to 5 bases, leaving 6 bases not matched to a gene. The CDR3 DNA reads TGTGCCAGCAGCCCAAGCGGGGGGGGAAACAATGAGCAGTTCTTC. Amino acids: CASSPSGGGNNEQFF.

This clone was found a few times. This chain joins TRBV11-3 and TRBJ1-1, with TRBD1 as a possible D gene (5 bases). The ends were cut back, 3 bases at V and 1 base at J, with 9 bases in the middle. There are 14 residues in the CDR3. Germline V gene sequence: CDR1 SGHNT, CDR2 YENEEA. This CDR3 reads CASSFSGQNTEAFF. The CDR3 DNA sequence: TGTGCCAGCAGCTTCTCCGGACAGAACACTGAAGCTTTCTTT.

The chain is built from TRBV13 and TRBJ1-1; the match to TRBD1 covers 8 bases. CDR1 and CDR2 (germline): PRHDT, FYEKMQ (reference sequence). Trimming cost V 0 bases and J 11 bases; bases outside gene matches: 2. The CDR3 spans 12 residues. The CDR3 loop is CASSLGDRVAFF. The DNA of the CDR3 is TGTGCCAGCAGCTTAGGGGACAGGGTTGCTTTCTTT.

A remark on this clone: Within the sample, other DNA sequences also encode this same CDR3. This chain connects TRBV4-3 to TRBJ2-5; unclear D gene. The ends were cut back, 0 bases at V and 5 bases at J, with 7 bases in the middle. The CDR3 runs to 13 residues. Germline V CDR1 and CDR2: LGHNA, YSLEER. The CDR3 here is CASSQDTRETQYF. CDR3 coding DNA: TGCGCCAGCAGCCAAGACACCCGGGAGACCCAGTACTTC.

The rearrangement links TRBV6-5 to TRBJ2-7; D may be TRBD2 (7 bases). The CDR3 covers 14 residues. Trimming stripped 10 bases from V and 3 bases from J, with 19 bases between. The germline CDR1 and CDR2 sequences are MNHEY and SVGAGI. DNA for the CDR3: TGTGCCACCGAAAAGGGCGGGGGCATCTACGAGCAGTACTTC. Translated, it gives CATEKGGGIYEQYF.

V and J are TRBV13 and TRBJ1-2, with D possibly matching TRBD1 (6 bases). There are 13 residues in the CDR3. Trimming removed 4 bases from V and 7 bases from J, with 13 bases in between. Germline lookup yields CDR1 PRHDT and CDR2 FYEKMQ (reference sequence). The CDR3: CASSSGQSFGYTF. Written as DNA, the CDR3 is TGTGCCAGCAGCTCCGGACAGAGTTTTGGCTACACCTTC.

The chain links TRBV7-9 to TRBJ2-5; TRBD2 aligns across 13 bases. CDR1 is SEHNR and CDR2 is FQNEAQ in the germline V gene (reference sequence). V was clipped by 0 bases and J by 2 bases; unmatched bases: 3. CDR3 size: 17 residues. DNA for the CDR3: TGTGCCAGCAGCTTAGCGGGACTAGCGGGGTCTCAAGAGACCCAGTACTTC. Residues: CASSLAGLAGSQETQYF. Full variable domain (missing parts from reference TRBV7-9 and TRBJ2-5): DTGVSQNPRHKITKRGQNVTFRCDPISEHNRLYWYRQTLGQGPEFLTYFQNEAQLEKSRLLSDRFSAERPKGSFSTLEIQRTEQGDSAMYLCASSLAGLAGSQETQYFGPGTRLLVL.